Following are 24 T cell receptor beta chains from one sample sequenced in a study of OX40 agonist ivuxolimab in advanced cancers. Profiling relied on immunoSEQ multiplex PCR, and the TCRdb table lists in-frame clones only, not all of them. The sample carries approximately 100,000 clones, around 90% recorded once. The specimen comprised CD4+ or CD8+ T cells sorted from blood, sampled in a trial of the OX40 agonist ivuxolimab. These receptors were collected from an adult with an advanced solid tumor such as melanoma, head and neck, liver or kidney cancer.

This clone has just a few counts. J is TRBJ1-2 and V is TRBV10-3, with TRBD1 matching over 8 bases. V shed 2 bases and J 7 bases; nucleotides not matched to a gene: 6. CDR1 is ENHRY, CDR2 SYGVKD, per germline. This CDR3 has 14 amino acids. The CDR3 DNA reads as TGTGCCATCAGTGAGAGGCAGGGGGCTAGTGGCTACACCTTC. Its translation: CAISERQGASGYTF.

The chain recombines TRBV7-2 with TRBJ2-1, with TRBD2 identical over 10 bases. The ends lost 5 bases at V and 13 bases at J; junction bases unmatched: 8. CDR3 length: 13 amino acids. CDR1 is SGHTA, CDR2 FQGNSA, per germline. CDR3 amino acids: CASSQGLAEKQFF. DNA for the CDR3: TGTGCCAGCAGCCAAGGACTAGCGGAGAAACAGTTCTTC.

J is TRBJ2-7 and V is TRBV30; maybe TRBD1 (5 bases). There are 11 residues in the CDR3. Germline V gene data show CDR1 as GTSNPN and CDR2 as SVGIG (reference sequence). Trimming shortened V by 3 bases and J by 9 bases, and 12 bases separated the two germline ends. The CDR3 loop is CAWRQALGQYF. Here the CDR3 DNA reads TGTGCCTGGAGACAGGCCTTAGGGCAGTACTTC.

CDR3 protein: CASNVGINRGTDTQYF. The CDR3 DNA sequence: TGCGCCAGCAACGTGGGCATCAATAGAGGCACAGATACGCAGTATTTT. The J gene is TRBJ2-3, the V gene TRBV5-1; D remains ambiguous. The V end lost 6 bases, the J end lost 1 base, and 18 bases lay between the germline ends. The CDR3 is 16 residues long. Germline V lookup: CDR1 SGHRS, CDR2 YFSETQ.

This sequence joins TRBV7-9 and TRBJ1-3; D remains unclear. The CDR3 has 18 residues. The ends were cut back, 5 bases at V and 0 bases at J, with 20 bases in the middle. CDR1 and CDR2 from the germline V gene are SEHNR and FQNEAQ (reference sequence). Here the CDR3 reads CASSARSKPAGSGNTIYF. In nucleotides, the CDR3 is TGTGCCAGCAGCGCCCGATCCAAGCCTGCAGGCTCTGGAAACACCATATATTTT.

The rearrangement uses TRBV15 and TRBJ1-1, with D perhaps matching TRBD1 (5 bases). The germline gives CDR1 LNHNV, CDR2 YYDKDF (reference sequence). The CDR3 totals 15 residues. Deletions cut 0 bases from V and 4 bases from J, with 12 bases between. CDR3 bases: TGTGCCACCAGCAGAGATGGGGCGGGACGCACTGAAGCTTTCTTT. This codes for CATSRDGAGRTEAFF.

On this clone itself: Other nucleotide sequences in the sample specify the same CDR3. The chain is built from TRBV6-5 and TRBJ2-7, with TRBD1 matching 7 bases. Trimming cost V 2 bases and J 7 bases; bases outside gene matches: 8. CDR3 length equals 14 residues. Germline CDR1 MNHEY, CDR2 SVGAGI. The CDR3 nucleotides are TGTGCCAGCAGTTACGAAAGACAGGGTCGGGAGCAGTACTTC. This gives the protein CASSYERQGREQYF.

The chain employs TRBV7-6 and TRBJ2-7; D perhaps matches TRBD2 (6 bases). V lost 2 bases and J lost 3, with 8 bases in between. Germline V lookup: CDR1 SGHVS, CDR2 FNYEAQ. The CDR3 consists of 13 residues. The CDR3 DNA follows: TGTGCCAGCAGCTTACAGGGAGGCTACGAGCAGTACTTC. Its protein product is CASSLQGGYEQYF.

The gene calls are TRBV9 and TRBJ1-2, with unresolved D. V was trimmed by 2 bases and J by 1 base, leaving 30 bases between them. Germline CDR1 SGDLS, CDR2 YYNGEE. The CDR3 consists of 21 residues. The CDR3: CASSVLYAQPSSSPLNYGYTF. CDR3 bases: TGTGCCAGCAGCGTCCTTTACGCACAGCCTTCCTCATCTCCCCTTAACTATGGCTACACCTTC.

This chain links TRBV6-5 with TRBJ2-1, with D hard to call. Trimming pared 6 bases from V and 5 bases from J, leaving 14 bases between. Germline V gene data show CDR1 as MNHEY and CDR2 as SVGAGI. The CDR3 spans 14 residues. The CDR3 nucleotides read TGTGCCAGCAGCACCCTTTACACCCACAATGAGCAGTTCTTC. Encoded protein: CASSTLYTHNEQFF.

The J gene is TRBJ1-2, the V gene TRBV5-8; 10 bases map to TRBD1. V lost 3 bases, J lost 7 bases, and 3 bases stayed unmatched. CDR1 SGHTS and CDR2 YDEGEE come from the germline V gene. This CDR3 has 13 amino acids. Written as DNA, the CDR3 is TGTGCCAGCAGCTCACGACAGGGGGCTGGCTACACCTTC. Its translation is CASSSRQGAGYTF.

This clone has only a few counts. The V and J genes are TRBV19 and TRBJ1-3; D gene ambiguous. The CDR3 consists of 16 residues. Germline assignment: CDR1 LNHDA and CDR2 SQIVND (reference sequence). The V and J ends lost 5 bases and 1 base respectively, with 15 bases between them. The CDR3 sequence is CASSARDAVSGNTIYF. CDR3 bases: TGTGCCAGTAGTGCCCGGGATGCCGTTTCTGGAAACACCATATATTTT. Combining the CDR3 with reference TRBV19 and TRBJ1-3 gives the whole variable domain DGGITQSPKYLFRKEGQNVTLSCEQNLNHDAMYWYRQDPGQGLRLIYYSQIVNDFQKGDIAEGYSVSREKKESFPLTVTSAQKNPTAFYLCASSARDAVSGNTIYFGEGSWLTVV.

A single count supports this clone. The rearrangement joins TRBV6-4 to TRBJ1-2; D uncertain. Trimming removed 3 bases from V and 5 bases from J, with 13 bases in between. This CDR3 spans 14 amino acids. The germline CDR1 and CDR2 sequences are MRHNA and SNTAGT. The CDR3 nucleotides are TGTGCCAGCAGTGATAGGGCAGCCCTATATGGCTACACCTTC. Its translation: CASSDRAALYGYTF.

This chain connects TRBV19 to TRBJ1-2; D gene uncertain. The CDR3 runs to 14 residues. Trimming left V 10 bases short and J 0 bases short, with 15 bases between. CDR1 LNHDA and CDR2 SQIVND come from the germline V gene (reference sequence). The CDR3 DNA sequence: TGTGCCACCAACTCGGACGCGACTAACTATGGCTACACCTTC. This codes for CATNSDATNYGYTF.

This clone was counted once. The chain has TRBV6-5 and TRBJ2-2; unclear D gene. CDR1 is MNHEY and CDR2 is SVGAGI in the germline V gene. V gave up 2 bases and J gave up 1 base, with 5 bases separating them. The CDR3 contains 14 residues. CDR3 amino acids: CASSYGVNTGELFF. CDR3 DNA: TGTGCCAGCAGTTACGGGGTGAACACCGGGGAGCTGTTTTTT.

The CDR3 nucleotides read TGTGCCAGCAGTTACAATAAGAGGGCAGGCACAGATACGCAGTATTTT. This encodes CASSYNKRAGTDTQYF. The chain carries TRBV6-5 and TRBJ2-3; maybe TRBD2 (5 bases). The V end was cut by 2 bases, the J end by 1 base, with 13 bases between. The CDR3 extends over 16 amino acids. CDR1 is MNHEY, CDR2 SVGAGI, per germline.

The chain combines TRBV19 with TRBJ2-3, with TRBD2 identical over 10 bases. Germline trimming cut 6 bases from V and 6 bases from J; bases unmatched to any gene: 9. This CDR3 is 15 amino acids long. Germline V gene sequence: CDR1 LNHDA, CDR2 SQIVND (reference sequence). The CDR3: CASRIFAGLADTQYF. The CDR3 DNA reads as TGTGCCAGTAGGATTTTTGCGGGACTAGCGGATACGCAGTATTTT. Variable domain in full (rest from reference TRBV19 and TRBJ2-3): DGGITQSPKYLFRKEGQNVTLSCEQNLNHDAMYWYRQDPGQGLRLIYYSQIVNDFQKGDIAEGYSVSREKKESFPLTVTSAQKNPTAFYLCASRIFAGLADTQYFGPGTRLTVL.

In its sample, this clone was seen a few times. The V call is TRBV7-9, the J call TRBJ2-1; D may be TRBD2 (7 bases). Germline V lookup: CDR1 SEHNR, CDR2 FQNEAQ (reference sequence). V was trimmed by 3 bases and J by 4 bases, leaving 13 bases between them. The CDR3 loop spans 15 amino acids. CDR3 sequence reads: CASSFHGGTYNEQFF. CDR3 nucleotide sequence: TGTGCCAGCAGCTTTCACGGGGGGACATACAATGAGCAGTTCTTC.

The sample holds one count of this clone. V gene TRBV7-2 combines with J gene TRBJ2-3, with a possible D match to TRBD1 (5 bases). V lost 7 bases to trimming and J lost 2 bases, with 16 bases between them. Germline V gene sequence: CDR1 SGHTA, CDR2 FQGNSA. This CDR3 is built from 15 residues. CDR3 in amino acids: CASNPRQLNTDTQYF. The CDR3 nucleotides read TGTGCCAGCAACCCCAGACAGCTTAACACAGATACGCAGTATTTT.

The chain carries TRBV2 and TRBJ2-7; D is possibly TRBD2 (6 bases). Trimming took 3 bases from V and 4 from J, leaving 13 bases between them. CDR3 size: 14 residues. Germline CDR1 reads SNHLY; CDR2 reads FYNNEI. The CDR3: CASSDGGKGYEQYF. The CDR3 DNA reads as TGTGCCAGCAGTGACGGGGGAAAGGGGTACGAGCAGTACTTC.

The chain joins TRBV6-1 to TRBJ2-3; D possibly matches TRBD1 or TRBD2 (5 bases each). V was clipped by 1 base and J by 8 bases, with 22 bases between them. The germline CDR1 and CDR2 sequences are MNHNS and SASEGT. The CDR3 runs 17 residues. This CDR3 reads CASSEGGLRVGAGTQYF. CDR3 nucleotides: TGTGCCAGCAGTGAAGGAGGCCTTCGGGTCGGGGCAGGTACGCAGTATTTT.

The chain combines TRBV5-1 with TRBJ2-5; 7 bases map to TRBD2. Germline CDR1 and CDR2: SGHRS and YFSETQ. This CDR3 has 14 residues. The V and J ends lost 2 bases and 4 bases, in that order; junction bases with no gene match: 5. The CDR3 here is CASSFGGEGETQYF. The CDR3 DNA reads as TGCGCCAGCAGCTTCGGCGGGGAGGGAGAGACCCAGTACTTC.

The chain is built from TRBV7-2 and TRBJ1-1, with a tentative D call TRBD1 (5 bases). The CDR3 sequence is 14 residues long. V was cut by 4 bases and J by 1 base, with 10 bases left in between. Germline CDR1 SGHTA, CDR2 FQGNSA. CDR3 loop: CASSSMGGNTEAFF. As DNA, the CDR3 is TGTGCCAGCAGCTCGATGGGGGGGAACACTGAAGCTTTCTTT.

This clone has a count of ten or more. The rearrangement uses TRBV5-8 and TRBJ1-5; no firm D call. CDR3 size: 14 residues. Germline-derived CDR1 and CDR2 are SGHTS and YDEGEE. The V end was cut by 5 bases, the J end by 2 bases, with 11 bases between. The CDR3 DNA sequence: TGTGCCAGCAGGGGTCAAGTGGGCAATCAGCCCCAGCATTTT. Its protein product is CASRGQVGNQPQHF.